This TCR beta chain was captured in a study of Graves' ophthalmopathy and Graves' hyperthyroidism (dated by TCRdb to the late 2010s). Regarding the study in general: Hyperthyroidism was considered stable if no progression to ophthalmopathy occurred within 18 months of follow-up. To tell Graves' ophthalmopathy apart from Graves' hyperthyroidism, and to predict which patients would progress to ophthalmopathy, the study relied on TCR beta repertoire signatures. In total, 135 blood samples were TCR-sequenced: fewer than 50 ophthalmopathy, 75 hyperthyroidism and approximately 17 hyperthyroidism-to-ophthalmopathy patients. A discovery set of 95 to 100 patients (around 45 ophthalmopathy, about 58 stable hyperthyroidism) was enrolled to explore V-J signatures distinguishing ophthalmopathy from hyperthyroidism. For independent validation, a separate cohort was made up of roughly 19 hyperthyroidism patients plus 17 patients who later progressed from hyperthyroidism to ophthalmopathy. T-cell repertoires of thyroid tissue and blood were compared in several hyperthyroidism patients. Following sampling, methimazole starting at 30 mg daily was administered to hyperthyroidism patients, and high-dose intravenous methylprednisolone was administered to ophthalmopathy patients.

The full study reports these points: Most of the expanded thyroid clonotypes with a frequency above 0.001 were also detected in blood, and it was suggested that the thyroid immune response may be reflected by blood repertoires. Sample size was not predetermined statistically, and investigators were not blinded to group allocation. In validation, the model predicted ophthalmopathy progression with more than 55% sensitivity and around 72% specificity; roughly 12 predicted patients were CT-confirmed with GO in a median of 6.5 months. In cross-validation, the 13-signature model distinguished ophthalmopathy from stable hyperthyroidism with about 87% sensitivity and roughly 81% specificity, and in the test set the corresponding values were about 80% and 75%.

TCR beta CDR3 regions were amplified from RNA transcripts for repertoire sequencing. A first-round RT-PCR used HTBI primers with the Qiagen OneStep RT-PCR kit, followed by a second-round multiplex PCR, size selection and purification. Libraries were sequenced on an Illumina HiSeq2000 using paired-end 100 bp reads. The paper's data handling went like this. Reads were processed with SOAPnuke, discarding reads with adapters, uncalled bases, mean Phred below 15, or no exact constant-primer or identifier match. High-quality paired reads were merged with COPE v1.2.5. Each unique nucleotide sequence was treated as a clonotype, and MiTCR v1.1 was used to align the clonotypes to the IMGT TRB V, D and J references. Only V-J combinations with frequency above 0.0001 were analysed, covering around 99% of repertoires. For each V-J combination, a TCR clonal expansion and chaos score was defined as the ratio of F50 clonal expansion to chaos observed in the TCRdist matrix. Features were reduced by Welch's t-statistics and random forest to over 10 V-J combinations, which fed a naive Bayes classifier. Thyroid-blood repertoire similarity was quantified with the Morisita-Horn index. TCRdb handled the public reads itself, with Q25 trimming in fastp and clone calling in MiXCR, and kept productive beta chains. Duplicate CDR3 protein sequences are folded into a single record with the most common DNA and genes. TCRdb, not the authors, supplied the V and J calls. The sample table holds over a million distinct CDR3 sequences, of which 35% to 40% were seen once. Clones ranked in the top ten supply approximately 10% of the sample.

Comment on this clonotype: Its antigen specificity is not known. Base qualities are missing; no much larger clone stands one base away.

The CDR3 covers 14 residues, taking in both the cysteine and the phenylalanine. CDR3 DNA only is kept here, 42 bases in frame from base 1. V gives up 2 bases and J gives up 1 base, and the segment between their germline ends measures 8 bases. CDR1 and CDR2 (WSHSY, SAAADI) derive from the germline V gene. Hyperthyroidism patients were newly diagnosed, were aged 18 to 65 years, and had a disease duration under 2 months. Patients were excluded if they had other autoimmune diseases, uncontrolled infections, pregnancy or lactation. Diagnosis relied on clinical symptoms, serum thyroxine, TRAb, thyroid ultrasound and orbital computed tomography. Total RNA was extracted using Trizol reagent, and RNA quality was checked on an Agilent 2100 Bioanalyzer.

The receptor's source is an adult man with Graves' hyperthyroidism. The chain uses TRBV10-2 and TRBJ1-1; the D gene cannot be named for sure. Sequenced sample: peripheral blood or thyroid tissue (not recorded which). The nucleotides read TGCGCCAGCAGTGAGGGACCTCCGAACACTGAAGCTTTCTTT. This yields the protein CASSEGPPNTEAFF.